These 27 T cell receptor beta chains came from one sample sequenced in a study of T cell clones after liver transplantation. The repertoire was sequenced with immunoSEQ multiplex PCR; TCRdb's copy has only in-frame clones and lacks some. Of 75,000 to 95,000 clones detected, approximately 82% appear once; the ten largest clones hold less than 3%. The sample was CD4+ T cells from blood, taken at the 22-month timepoint. The origin of the receptors is a human patient who received a liver transplant. Some T cells may possibly be graft donor cells.

This clone was seen more than once but under ten times. The chain is built from TRBV6-5 and TRBJ1-2; tentatively, D is TRBD1 (6 bases). The CDR3 sequence is 14 residues long. CDR1 MNHEY and CDR2 SVGAGI come from the germline V gene. The ends were cut back, 5 bases at V and 5 bases at J, with 15 bases in the middle. CDR3 amino acids: CASSRLGQKYGYTF. The CDR3 coding sequence is TGTGCCAGCAGTCGACTCGGACAGAAGTATGGCTACACCTTC.

Turning to this clone: The sample holds other DNA sequences that translate to the same CDR3. The V and J genes are TRBV19 and TRBJ1-1, with TRBD1 as a possible D gene (6 bases). Germline V lookup: CDR1 LNHDA, CDR2 SQIVND (reference sequence). V shed 0 bases and J shed 1 base, with 6 bases lying between them. CDR3 length equals 14 residues. CDR3 region: CASSIETGNTEAFF. DNA for the CDR3: TGTGCCAGTAGTATAGAGACAGGGAACACTGAAGCTTTCTTT.

J is TRBJ2-7 and V is TRBV7-2; 11 bases agree with TRBD2. The CDR3 runs 18 residues. Germline V lookup: CDR1 SGHTA, CDR2 FQGNSA. Trimming cost V 2 bases and J 2 bases; bases outside gene matches: 11. DNA of the CDR3: TGTGCCAGCAGCTTAAAGGTACATTCGACTAGCGGGACCTACGAGCAGTACTTC. Residues: CASSLKVHSTSGTYEQYF.

Only one count was recorded for this clone. The DNA for the CDR3 is TGTGCCAGCAGCTTAGCACCTAGCGGGAGGGGGGTTTGGTTCTTC. Amino acid sequence: CASSLAPSGRGVWFF. The V call is TRBV7-2, the J call TRBJ2-1; the match to TRBD2 covers 12 bases. The CDR3 is 15 residues long. CDR1 and CDR2 (germline): SGHTA, FQGNSA. Unmatched junction bases numbered 9, after V lost 0 bases and J lost 15 bases.

The chain carries TRBV25-1 and TRBJ1-5, with 9 bases aligning to TRBD1. Germline lookup yields CDR1 MGHDK and CDR2 SYGVNS. The CDR3 spans 17 residues. The V segment lost 5 bases and the J segment 0 bases; nucleotides outside the gene matches: 8. CDR3 region: CASSYRGRTLSNQPQHF. DNA for the CDR3: TGTGCCAGCAGTTACAGGGGGCGAACGCTTAGCAATCAGCCCCAGCATTTT.

This chain joins TRBV15 and TRBJ2-5; D gene uncertain. CDR3 length: 12 residues. The V gene lost 0 bases and the J gene lost 8 bases, with 7 bases spanning the gap. Germline-derived CDR1 and CDR2 are LNHNV and YYDKDF (reference sequence). The CDR3 DNA reads TGTGCCACCAGCAGAGATGGGTATACCCAGTACTTC. Residues: CATSRDGYTQYF.

This chain uses TRBV13 with TRBJ2-7; perhaps TRBD1 as D (6 bases). CDR3 length: 18 residues. Germline V gene data show CDR1 as PRHDT and CDR2 as FYEKMQ (reference sequence). Trimming left V 6 bases short and J 4 bases short, with 28 bases between. CDR3 amino acids: CASSTQELTLGHKYEQYF. CDR3 sequence (DNA): TGTGCCAGCAGTACTCAAGAGCTTACTTTGGGACACAAATACGAGCAGTACTTC.

The chain recombines TRBV5-1 with TRBJ2-1, with 12 positions matching TRBD1. CDR1 SGHRS and CDR2 YFSETQ come from the germline V gene. The CDR3 sequence is 15 residues long. Unmatched junction bases numbered 4, after V lost 2 bases and J lost 7 bases. The CDR3, as DNA: TGCGCCAGCAGCTTACGGGACAGGGGGCAGAATGAGCAGTTCTTC. Its protein product is CASSLRDRGQNEQFF.

This chain connects TRBV7-2 to TRBJ2-2; no clear D gene. Germline CDR1 SGHTA, CDR2 FQGNSA. This CDR3 spans 16 amino acids. Deletions cut 0 bases from V and 3 bases from J, with 11 bases between. The CDR3 is CASSLATGVDTGELFF. The DNA of the CDR3 is TGTGCCAGCAGCTTAGCGACTGGCGTGGACACCGGGGAGCTGTTTTTT.

The chain recombines TRBV7-2 with TRBJ1-4; no definite D call. This CDR3 region has 14 residues. V dropped 3 bases and J dropped 3 bases, with 8 bases sitting between them. The germline V gene encodes CDR1 SGHTA and CDR2 FQGNSA. The DNA of the CDR3 is TGTGCCAGCAGCTTTGATCGATCTAATGAAAAACTGTTTTTT. This encodes CASSFDRSNEKLFF.

This clone was counted once. J is TRBJ1-2 and V is TRBV14, with TRBD1 matching 7 bases. The V segment lost 1 base and the J segment 3 bases; nucleotides outside the gene matches: 5. CDR1 is SGHDN, CDR2 FVKESK, per germline. CDR3 length equals 15 residues. CDR3: CASSQGFTGDYGYTF. CDR3 nucleotides: TGTGCCAGCAGCCAAGGATTCACAGGGGACTATGGCTACACCTTC.

The V gene is TRBV9, the J gene TRBJ1-1; 9 bases fit TRBD1. Germline lookup yields CDR1 SGDLS and CDR2 YYNGEE. V lost 3 bases to trimming and J lost 5 bases; unmatched junction nucleotides: 5. The CDR3 extends over 14 amino acids. Here the CDR3 DNA reads TGTGCCAGCAGCGCCACAGGGGGCGGGACTGAAGCTTTCTTT. This gives the protein CASSATGGGTEAFF.

The chain uses TRBV5-4 and TRBJ1-6; 10 bases line up with TRBD1. CDR1 is SGHNT, CDR2 YYREEE, per germline (reference sequence). The CDR3 spans 16 residues. Losses at the gene ends were 4 bases for V and 1 base for J; bases not matched to a gene: 2. The CDR3, as DNA: TGTGCCAGCAGCCGACAGGGGGCTTCCTATAATTCACCCCTCCACTTT. Amino acids: CASSRQGASYNSPLHF. Variable domain in full (rest from reference TRBV5-4 and TRBJ1-6): ETGVTQSPTHLIKTRGQQVTLRCSSQSGHNTVSWYQQALGQGPQFIFQYYREEENGRGNFPPRFSGLQFPNYSSELNVNALELDDSALYLCASSRQGASYNSPLHFGNGTRLTVT.

The gene calls are TRBV11-2 and TRBJ1-3; a possible D gene is TRBD1 (6 bases). Per germline, CDR1 SGHAT and CDR2 FQNNGV. The CDR3 runs to 17 residues. Deletions cut 5 bases from V and 2 bases from J, with 19 bases between. The CDR3, as DNA: TGTGCCAGCAGCCCCTTCCTAGGGGGAAGAACTGGAAACACCATATATTTT. It codes for CASSPFLGGRTGNTIYF.

V gene TRBV12-5 combines with J gene TRBJ1-3; D remains unclear. CDR3 length: 13 amino acids. Germline V gene lookup returns CDR1 LGHNT and CDR2 FRNRAP. Between the trimmed V and J ends, which lost 5 bases and 0 bases, there was a span of 5 bases. The DNA for the CDR3 is TGTGCTAGTGGTCAGAGCTCTGGAAACACCATATATTTT. This codes for CASGQSSGNTIYF.

This chain joins TRBV7-9 and TRBJ1-2; 7 positions agree with TRBD1. The CDR3 contains 14 residues. The germline CDR1 and CDR2 sequences are SEHNR and FQNEAQ (reference sequence). The junction had 7 bases not matched to a gene; V was cut back by 5 bases and J by 4 bases. This CDR3 reads CASSPRQGGYGYTF. The CDR3 bases are TGTGCCAGCAGCCCACGACAGGGTGGCTATGGCTACACCTTC.

The chain has TRBV6-1 and TRBJ2-1; TRBD2 matches 10 bases. The junction had 7 bases not matched to a gene; V was cut back by 4 bases and J by 7 bases. Germline V gene lookup returns CDR1 MNHNS and CDR2 SASEGT. The CDR3 runs to 15 residues. The CDR3 loop reads CASSVLAGARNEQFF. The CDR3 nucleotides read TGTGCCAGCAGTGTGCTAGCGGGAGCCCGTAATGAGCAGTTCTTC.

DNA of the CDR3: TGTGCCAGCAGTGGGGACAGGGGGCAAGGAGAGACCCAGTACTTC. It encodes CASSGDRGQGETQYF. This sequence joins TRBV2 and TRBJ2-5; TRBD1 matches 12 bases. CDR1 is SNHLY and CDR2 is FYNNEI in the germline V gene. CDR3 length equals 15 residues. The V and J ends lost 4 bases and 4 bases, in that order; junction bases with no gene match: 4.

DNA for the CDR3: TGCGCCAGCAGCCAAGGGCGGTCCGGGCAGGGGGGACCTCGAGGCTACACCTTC. Its translation: CASSQGRSGQGGPRGYTF. The J gene is TRBJ1-2, the V gene TRBV4-3; 7 positions agree with TRBD1. This CDR3 region has 18 residues. V trimming: 1 base; J trimming: 8 bases; junction bases outside the gene matches: 19. CDR1 and CDR2 from the germline V gene are LGHNA and YSLEER.

With regard to this clone: Other DNA sequences in this specimen translate into the identical CDR3. The chain carries TRBV12-5 and TRBJ2-2; D ambiguous. V was cut by 6 bases and J by 2 bases, with 7 bases left in between. The germline CDR1 and CDR2 sequences are LGHNT and FRNRAP. CDR3 length equals 13 residues. The CDR3 DNA reads TGTGCTAGTGGACTGCAAAACACCGGGGAGCTGTTTTTT. This sequence encodes CASGLQNTGELFF.

The V gene is TRBV2, the J gene TRBJ1-4; the match to TRBD1 covers 8 bases. With V trimmed by 8 bases and J by 8 bases, 10 bases remained unmatched. Germline CDR1 SNHLY, CDR2 FYNNEI. The CDR3 is 14 amino acids. For the CDR3, the DNA is TGTGCCAGCCATCGGACAGGGTTAATGGAAAAACTGTTTTTT. Translation: CASHRTGLMEKLFF. The variable domain in full, with the rest retrieved from reference TRBV2 and TRBJ1-4, is EPEVTQTPSHQVTQMGQEVILRCVPISNHLYFYWYRQILGQKVEFLVSFYNNEISEKSEIFDDQFSVERPDGSNFTLKIRSTKLEDSAMYFCASHRTGLMEKLFFGSGTQLSVL.

V is TRBV11-3 and J is TRBJ2-1; 15 bases align to TRBD2. The CDR3 is made up of 15 amino acids. Unmatched junction bases numbered 6, after V lost 5 bases and J lost 10 bases. Germline V gives CDR1 SGHNT, CDR2 YENEEA. The CDR3 nucleotides read TGTGCCAGCAGCCCCGGACTAGCGGGAGGGAACGAGCAGTTCTTC. Translating gives CASSPGLAGGNEQFF.

This CDR3 is CASSYPQGASRGYTF. CDR3 coding DNA: TGTGCCAGCAGTTACCCACAGGGGGCGAGTCGAGGATACACCTTC. This chain links TRBV6-6 with TRBJ1-2; 9 bases align to TRBD1. The V gene end was trimmed by 2 bases and the J gene end by 11 bases; junction bases not matched to a gene: 12. This CDR3 has 15 residues. Germline V gene sequence: CDR1 MNHNY, CDR2 SVGAGI (reference sequence).

Notes on this clone: This sample also contains other DNA sequences that code for the same CDR3. The chain recombines TRBV5-1 with TRBJ2-1, with 10 bases aligning to TRBD2. Germline V lookup: CDR1 SGHRS, CDR2 YFSETQ. The CDR3 sequence is 17 residues long. The J segment lost 8 bases and the V segment lost 4 bases, leaving 15 bases of the junction unmatched. The CDR3 loop is CASSLGLSGRGGDEQFF. The CDR3 DNA reads as TGCGCCAGCAGCCTGGGGCTAAGCGGGAGGGGTGGGGATGAGCAGTTCTTC.

The chain joins TRBV4-3 to TRBJ2-1; D remains ambiguous. Germline CDR1 reads LGHNA; CDR2 reads YSLEER. The V and J ends lost 0 bases and 0 bases respectively, with 12 bases between them. CDR3 length equals 17 residues. The CDR3 is CASSQDQVPSSYNEQFF. The CDR3 region has the DNA TGCGCCAGCAGCCAAGATCAAGTGCCGAGCTCCTACAATGAGCAGTTCTTC.

The chain is built from TRBV6-5 and TRBJ1-2; 7 bases are shared with TRBD1. This CDR3 is 14 amino acids long. Germline-derived CDR1 and CDR2 are MNHEY and SVGAGI. The ends lost 4 bases at V and 4 bases at J; junction bases unmatched: 6. CDR3 amino acids: CASSSYRDSYGYTF. The DNA of the CDR3 is TGTGCCAGCAGTTCATATCGGGACAGCTATGGCTACACCTTC.

This rearrangement joins TRBV5-4 to TRBJ2-3; 9 nucleotides agree with TRBD2. Germline lookup yields CDR1 SGHNT and CDR2 YYREEE (reference sequence). The CDR3 has 14 amino acids. The V segment lost 7 bases and the J segment 4 bases; nucleotides outside the gene matches: 7. The DNA for the CDR3 is TGTGCCAGCGCACTTAGCGGGGGCTCAGATACGCAGTATTTT. This translates into CASALSGGSDTQYF.